This T cell receptor beta chain stems from a study of T cell responses to AZD1222 COVID-19 vaccine. Whole-study results and caveats: Of the AZD1222 recipients, only 6 or 7 were seropositive at baseline. A rise in Spike-specific TCR breadth and depth followed two AZD1222 doses. Across the whole spike, CD4 TCRs peaked at regions 160-218 and 743-854.

Points on this clone: As yet, its antigen is unknown.

Assay: immunoSEQ multiplex PCR; the TCRdb copy retains only in-frame clones and omits some. The table records fewer than 120,000 clones, approximately 90% of them present only once. Trimming took off 4 bases at V and 4 bases at J, with 8 bases between the two ends. Germline loops: CDR1 SEHNR, CDR2 FQNEAQ (reference sequence). CDR3 length equals 12 residues. Doses given second, at about 4 or about 12 weeks, were pooled. The receptor was derived from an adult who received the AZD1222 COVID-19 vaccine. The genes are TRBV7-9 and TRBJ2-7; the D gene is possibly TRBD1 (5 bases). Material: peripheral blood, obtained 28 days after the second AZD1222 dose. CDR3 region: CASSSQEYEQYF. CDR3 bases: TGTGCCAGCAGCTCACAGGAATACGAGCAGTACTTC.